A selection of T cell receptor beta chains follows, all from one sample in a study of control samples from healthy donors and cancer patients. Assay: immunoSEQ multiplex PCR; the TCRdb copy retains only in-frame clones and omits some. The data show fewer than 150,000 clones, 80% to 95% seen once. The sequenced sample consisted of blood. Receptors were obtained from a man between 18 and 29 years old in good health. CDR3s include the opening cysteine and the closing phenylalanine or tryptophan. A D gene is named only where the DNA matches it firmly.

D gene: NA
V gene: TRBV7-3
J gene: TRBJ2-3
CDR3 protein: CASSPGATDTQYF

D gene: NA
V gene: TRBV11-1
J gene: TRBJ1-1
CDR3 protein: CASSLRQTVRAFF

D gene: TRBD2
V gene: TRBV5-5
J gene: TRBJ2-2
CDR3 protein: CASSQKLAGGNTGELFF

D gene: NA
V gene: TRBV6-6
J gene: TRBJ1-5
CDR3 protein: CASSPLGKGNQPQHF

D gene: NA
V gene: TRBV19
J gene: TRBJ1-1
CDR3 protein: CASSIGGLMNTEAFF

D gene: NA
V gene: TRBV2
J gene: TRBJ2-1
CDR3 protein: CASSGPATSANEQFF

D gene: NA
V gene: TRBV7-6
J gene: TRBJ2-1
CDR3 protein: CASSLALGGGWNEQFF

D gene: NA
V gene: TRBV9
J gene: TRBJ2-5
CDR3 protein: CASSVGPGGSPETQYF

D gene: NA
V gene: TRBV11-2
J gene: TRBJ2-7
CDR3 protein: CASSLTGILLDEQYF

D gene: TRBD1
V gene: TRBV3-1/TRBV3-2
J gene: TRBJ1-1
CDR3 protein: CASSVRGQGNTEAFF

D gene: NA
V gene: TRBV6-5
J gene: TRBJ2-2
CDR3 protein: CASNTQGLNTGELFF

D gene: NA
V gene: TRBV28
J gene: TRBJ2-7
CDR3 protein: CASSLETRQVIYEQYF

D gene: NA
V gene: TRBV4-2
J gene: TRBJ2-5
CDR3 protein: CASSQEGGVQTQYF

D gene: TRBD1
V gene: TRBV6-1
J gene: TRBJ1-2
CDR3 protein: CASSVADRDGYTF

D gene: NA
V gene: TRBV12-5
J gene: TRBJ1-5
CDR3 protein: CASGLVQGQPQHF

D gene: NA
V gene: TRBV5-6
J gene: TRBJ1-6
CDR3 protein: CASTTSGAVHSPLHF

D gene: TRBD2
V gene: TRBV6-5
J gene: TRBJ2-3
CDR3 protein: CASGGTSGVTDTQYF

D gene: NA
V gene: TRBV9
J gene: TRBJ2-1
CDR3 protein: CASSVGVQGSSSYNEQFF

D gene: NA
V gene: TRBV19
J gene: TRBJ2-3
CDR3 protein: CASSRADTQYF

D gene: NA
V gene: TRBV19
J gene: TRBJ1-1
CDR3 protein: CASSQSQEIEAFF

D gene: NA
V gene: TRBV21-1
J gene: TRBJ2-3
CDR3 protein: CASSKAQGKAYTDTQYF

D gene: NA
V gene: TRBV28
J gene: TRBJ1-6
CDR3 protein: CASSSPRAANSPLHF

D gene: NA
V gene: TRBV3-1/TRBV3-2
J gene: TRBJ2-1
CDR3 protein: CASSQDLGGYNEQFF

D gene: TRBD1
V gene: TRBV2
J gene: TRBJ1-1
CDR3 protein: CASSAQGAWAEAFF